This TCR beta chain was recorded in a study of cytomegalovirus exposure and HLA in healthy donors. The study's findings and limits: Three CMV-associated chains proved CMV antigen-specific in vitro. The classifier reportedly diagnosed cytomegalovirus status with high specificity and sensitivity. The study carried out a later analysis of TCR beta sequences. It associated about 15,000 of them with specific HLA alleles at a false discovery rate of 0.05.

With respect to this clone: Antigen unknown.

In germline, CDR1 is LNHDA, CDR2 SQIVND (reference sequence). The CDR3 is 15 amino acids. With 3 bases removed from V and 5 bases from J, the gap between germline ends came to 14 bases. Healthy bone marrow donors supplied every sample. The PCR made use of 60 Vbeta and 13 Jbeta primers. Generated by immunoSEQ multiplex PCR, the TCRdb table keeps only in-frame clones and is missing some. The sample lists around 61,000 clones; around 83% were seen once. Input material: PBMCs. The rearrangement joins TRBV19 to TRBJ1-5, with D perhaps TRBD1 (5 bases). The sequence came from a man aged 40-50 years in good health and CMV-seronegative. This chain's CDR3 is CASSIGGEGYQPQHF. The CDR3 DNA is TGTGCCAGTAGTATCGGCGGGGAGGGGTATCAGCCCCAGCATTTT.